These 31 T cell receptor beta chains came from one sample sequenced in a study of blood T cell repertoires in COVID-19. TCRdb keeps only in-frame clones here, not all; method: immunoSEQ multiplex PCR. Of some 40,000 clones listed, about four fifths were seen once; the top ten hold about 48%. The sample taken for sequencing was peripheral blood. The receptors derive from a woman of 80 years or more with acute or convalescent COVID-19.

CDR3: CASRAGAHTEAFF. CDR3 nucleotides: TGTGCCAGTCGGGCGGGGGCACACACTGAAGCTTTCTTT. The chain joins TRBV19 to TRBJ1-1; maybe TRBD1 (6 bases). Germline V gene lookup returns CDR1 LNHDA and CDR2 SQIVND (reference sequence). V gave up 8 bases and J gave up 3 bases, with 13 bases separating them. This CDR3 has 13 amino acids.

This rearrangement joins TRBV19 to TRBJ1-2, with 8 bases fitting TRBD1. Germline V gene data show CDR1 as LNHDA and CDR2 as SQIVND (reference sequence). V dropped 3 bases and J dropped 6; count of bases not matched to a gene: 9. There are 15 residues in the CDR3. The CDR3 DNA follows: TGTGCCAGTAGTATCCGGCCAGGGGGCCTGGATGGCTACACCTTC. Protein: CASSIRPGGLDGYTF.

The chain carries TRBV11-2 and TRBJ2-5; weak D call: TRBD1 (6 bases). V gave up 5 bases and J gave up 2 bases, with 12 bases separating them. The CDR3 runs to 14 residues. In germline, CDR1 is SGHAT, CDR2 FQNNGV. CDR3 residues: CASSTSRGQETQYF. The CDR3 DNA follows: TGTGCCAGCAGCACTTCCAGGGGACAAGAGACCCAGTACTTC.

This clone was found a few times. This chain links TRBV29-1 with TRBJ2-3; possible D gene TRBD2, 6 bases. There are 14 residues in the CDR3. Per the germline V gene, CDR1 is SQVTM and CDR2 is ANQGSEA. Trimming took 6 bases from V and 9 from J, leaving 22 bases between them. Written as DNA, the CDR3 is TGCAGCGTCTCCTGGGGGACTCTTCGTTCAACGCAGTATTTT. Amino acid sequence: CSVSWGTLRSTQYF.

The V gene is TRBV12-3 or TRBV12-4, the J gene TRBJ2-3, with D unresolved. CDR3 length: 12 amino acids. The V and J ends lost 3 bases and 5 bases respectively, with 6 bases between them. CDR3 bases: TGTGCCAGCAGTTTGGCAGGAGATACGCAGTATTTT. Translated, it gives CASSLAGDTQYF.

The V and J genes are TRBV11-2 and TRBJ1-3; D remains unclear. The CDR3 is 14 amino acids. The germline gives CDR1 SGHAT, CDR2 FQNNGV. V lost 0 bases and J 3 bases, leaving 6 bases between the germline ends. The CDR3 is CASSLEGIGNTIYF. CDR3 coding DNA: TGTGCCAGCAGCTTAGAGGGCATTGGAAACACCATATATTTT.

CDR3 DNA: TGTGCCAGCAGCCCTGCGGGAGTCTATGGCTACACCTTC. Translation: CASSPAGVYGYTF. The chain couples TRBV14 to TRBJ1-2; D unresolved. The ends were cut back, 4 bases at V and 4 bases at J, with 10 bases in the middle. The CDR3 spans 13 residues. Germline V gene data show CDR1 as SGHDN and CDR2 as FVKESK.

This rearrangement joins TRBV5-1 to TRBJ2-3, with D perhaps matching TRBD2 (6 bases). The CDR3 has 14 residues. Germline V gives CDR1 SGHRS, CDR2 YFSETQ. Deletions cut 0 bases from V and 4 bases from J, with 9 bases between. The CDR3 here is CASSLGWGADTQYF. The CDR3 nucleotides read TGCGCCAGCAGCTTGGGGTGGGGGGCAGATACGCAGTATTTT.

The chain couples TRBV12-5 to TRBJ2-5; no clear D gene. V was shortened by 4 bases and J by 5 bases, with 5 bases between the two germline ends. Germline CDR1 LGHNT, CDR2 FRNRAP. The CDR3 spans 11 residues. The CDR3 DNA follows: TGTGCTAGTGGTTCCCGGGAGACCCAGTACTTC. Its translation: CASGSRETQYF.

The chain has TRBV28 and TRBJ1-2; 12 positions match TRBD1. Looked up from germline, CDR1 is MDHEN and CDR2 is SYDVKM. This CDR3 has 15 residues. V trimming: 5 bases; J trimming: 4 bases; junction bases outside the gene matches: 5. The CDR3 DNA is TGTGCCAGCAGTCCCGGGACAGGGGGCGGCTATGGCTACACCTTC. This sequence encodes CASSPGTGGGYGYTF.

This clone was counted only a few times. The V call is TRBV7-2, the J call TRBJ2-3; the match to TRBD2 covers 7 bases. V gave up 5 bases and J gave up 4 bases; unmatched junction bases: 12. The CDR3 is 16 amino acids. Looked up from germline, CDR1 is SGHTA and CDR2 is FQGNSA. The CDR3 loop reads CASSPGYGGYPDTQYF. Here the CDR3 DNA reads TGTGCCAGCAGCCCCGGGTACGGGGGGTACCCAGATACGCAGTATTTT.

The chain recombines TRBV5-1 with TRBJ2-3; 7 nucleotides match TRBD2. The CDR3 sequence is 14 residues long. Germline V gene data show CDR1 as SGHRS and CDR2 as YFSETQ. V was pared by 0 bases and J by 6 bases, with 4 bases of the junction left unmatched. CDR3 protein: CASSLALGGDTQYF. Written as DNA, the CDR3 is TGCGCCAGCAGCTTGGCCCTGGGGGGGGATACGCAGTATTTT.

This clone was detected once. The CDR3 sequence: CATAGGWQETQYF. In DNA form, the CDR3 reads TGTGCCACCGCGGGGGGGTGGCAAGAGACCCAGTACTTC. The chain combines TRBV7-2 with TRBJ2-5, with 9 bases aligning to TRBD2. CDR1 is SGHTA, CDR2 FQGNSA, per germline. The CDR3 runs 13 residues. The V segment lost 10 bases and the J segment 2 bases; nucleotides outside the gene matches: 5.

The chain links TRBV24-1 to TRBJ2-3; 7 bases line up with TRBD1. Trimming removed 10 bases from V and 1 base from J; junction bases left unmatched: 10. From germline, CDR1 is KGHDR and CDR2 SFDVKD. This CDR3 spans 15 amino acids. CDR3 DNA sequence: TGTGCCACGAGCCGAGGGGGCCCTGGCACAGATACGCAGTATTTT. Translation: CATSRGGPGTDTQYF.

V is TRBV5-4 and J is TRBJ2-1; TRBD1 matches at 8 bases. The CDR3 sequence is 14 residues long. Per germline, CDR1 SGHNT and CDR2 YYREEE (reference sequence). V shed 6 bases and J 6 bases; nucleotides not matched to a gene: 8. Here the CDR3 reads CASTKDRAANEQFF. CDR3 coding DNA: TGTGCCAGCACCAAGGACAGGGCTGCCAATGAGCAGTTCTTC.

The chain employs TRBV7-2 and TRBJ2-7; D is possibly TRBD1 (6 bases). V dropped 3 bases and J dropped 2 bases, with 8 bases sitting between them. The CDR3 sequence is 13 residues long. The germline CDR1 and CDR2 sequences are SGHTA and FQGNSA. The CDR3 DNA sequence: TGTGCCAGCAGCTTGAGGGGGACCTACGAGCAGTACTTC. Protein: CASSLRGTYEQYF.

This sequence joins TRBV9 and TRBJ2-5, with no clear D. V lost 4 bases and J 1 base, leaving 14 bases between the germline ends. There are 15 residues in the CDR3. The germline gives CDR1 SGDLS, CDR2 YYNGEE. The CDR3 reads CASSPNPTLQETQYF. CDR3 nucleotide sequence: TGTGCCAGCAGCCCAAACCCGACACTCCAAGAGACCCAGTACTTC.

The chain couples TRBV2 to TRBJ2-2, with 10 bases identical to TRBD1. This CDR3 is 14 amino acids long. V lost 7 bases and J lost 6; bases outside the gene matches: 5. Germline V gives CDR1 SNHLY, CDR2 FYNNEI. The CDR3 nucleotides are TGTGCCAGCATTCGGGACAGGGGCGCCGGGGAGCTGTTTTTT. It translates to CASIRDRGAGELFF.

The rearrangement joins TRBV29-1 to TRBJ2-1, with D possibly being TRBD1 (6 bases). This CDR3 has 13 residues. Germline loops: CDR1 SQVTM, CDR2 ANQGSEA. V lost 8 bases and J 5 bases, leaving 16 bases between the germline ends. CDR3 sequence: CSLTGLPHNEQFF. The DNA of the CDR3 is TGCAGCCTGACAGGCCTCCCCCACAATGAGCAGTTCTTC.

In its sample, this clone was seen a few times. V is TRBV19 and J is TRBJ2-5; 9 bases map to TRBD2. Germline V CDR1 and CDR2: LNHDA, SQIVND (reference sequence). V shed 11 bases and J 5 bases; nucleotides not matched to a gene: 9. This CDR3 spans 13 amino acids. Here the CDR3 DNA reads TGTGCCGCCAGCGGGGGGCCATGGGAGACCCAGTACTTC. Translating gives CAASGGPWETQYF. Based on the CDR3 plus reference TRBV19 and TRBJ2-5, the full variable domain is DGGITQSPKYLFRKEGQNVTLSCEQNLNHDAMYWYRQDPGQGLRLIYYSQIVNDFQKGDIAEGYSVSREKKESFPLTVTSAQKNPTAFYLCAASGGPWETQYFGPGTRLLVL.

The chain recombines TRBV11-3 with TRBJ2-3; 12 nucleotides align to TRBD2. There are 16 residues in the CDR3. V gave up 3 bases and J gave up 0 bases; unmatched junction bases: 1. Germline V gives CDR1 SGHNT, CDR2 YENEEA. Here the CDR3 reads CASSFGLAGSTDTQYF. The DNA of the CDR3 is TGTGCCAGCAGCTTCGGACTAGCGGGGAGCACAGATACGCAGTATTTT.

About this clone: The sample carries other DNA sequences with the same CDR3. The chain employs TRBV19 and TRBJ1-1, with TRBD1 identical over 8 bases. The CDR3 covers 14 residues. With V trimmed by 3 bases and J by 4 bases, 4 bases remained unmatched. CDR1 is LNHDA, CDR2 SQIVND, per germline (reference sequence). The DNA for the CDR3 is TGTGCCAGTAGTATGACCACAGGGGGCACTGAAGCTTTCTTT. The encoded protein is CASSMTTGGTEAFF.

CDR3: CASSLSTGTELFF. The CDR3 coding sequence is TGCGCCAGCAGCCTCTCTACCGGTACGGAACTGTTTTTT. V and J are TRBV5-1 and TRBJ1-4, with D unresolved. The V gene lost 4 bases and the J gene lost 12 bases, with 16 bases spanning the gap. Germline CDR1 SGHRS, CDR2 YFSETQ. The CDR3 sequence is 13 residues long.

The rearrangement uses TRBV7-2 and TRBJ1-1, with D possibly TRBD1 on 6 matching bases. Germline V gene data show CDR1 as SGHTA and CDR2 as FQGNSA. V was clipped by 1 base and J by 0 bases, with 9 bases between them. The CDR3 covers 15 residues. For the CDR3, the DNA is TGTGCCAGCAGCTTAGAGGGGGACATGAACACTGAAGCTTTCTTT. Encoded protein: CASSLEGDMNTEAFF.

This chain connects TRBV29-1 to TRBJ2-2; 9 positions agree with TRBD1. The CDR3 consists of 14 residues. V shed 5 bases and J 5 bases; nucleotides not matched to a gene: 6. Germline CDR1 and CDR2: SQVTM and ANQGSEA. DNA for the CDR3: TGCAGCGTTCTCCCGACAGGGGGAACCGGGGAGCTGTTTTTT. It yields the protein CSVLPTGGTGELFF.

The chain combines TRBV4-1 with TRBJ2-2; TRBD1 matches at 10 bases. Germline CDR1 MGHRA, CDR2 YSYEKL. V trimming: 0 bases; J trimming: 5 bases; junction bases outside the gene matches: 6. CDR3 length: 17 amino acids. CDR3 protein: CASSQDTGQGYTGELFF. The CDR3 coding sequence is TGCGCCAGCAGCCAAGATACGGGACAGGGGTATACCGGGGAGCTGTTTTTT.

The V call is TRBV5-4, the J call TRBJ1-5, with a possible D match to TRBD1 (6 bases). The CDR3 runs to 14 residues. Looked up from germline, CDR1 is SGHNT and CDR2 is YYREEE (reference sequence). The V gene lost 2 bases and the J gene lost 6 bases, with 12 bases spanning the gap. Written as DNA, the CDR3 is TGTGCCAGCAGCTTCTCAGGGGTGGGTCAGCCCCAGCATTTT. It codes for CASSFSGVGQPQHF.

This chain uses TRBV30 with TRBJ1-5, with D possibly being TRBD1 (6 bases). The germline V gene encodes CDR1 GTSNPN and CDR2 SVGIG (reference sequence). Trimming took 2 bases from V and 3 from J, leaving 17 bases between them. CDR3 length: 16 amino acids. For the CDR3, the DNA is TGTGCCTGGAGTCGCCCCGGGGGGGGCTACAATCAGCCCCAGCATTTT. Translation gives CAWSRPGGGYNQPQHF. The complete variable domain, with remaining parts taken from reference TRBV30 and TRBJ1-5, reads SQTIHQWPATLVQPVGSPLSLECTVEGTSNPNLYWYRQAAGRGLQLLFYSVGIGQISSEVPQNLSASRPQDRQFILSSKKLLLSDSGFYLCAWSRPGGGYNQPQHFGDGTRLSIL.

The chain combines TRBV19 with TRBJ1-2, with 7 bases lining up with TRBD1. There are 13 residues in the CDR3. Germline CDR1 reads LNHDA; CDR2 reads SQIVND (reference sequence). The V and J ends lost 5 bases and 4 bases, in that order; junction bases with no gene match: 4. The CDR3 nucleotides read TGTGCCAGTAGTGACAGGGCTGGCTATGGCTACACCTTC. This encodes CASSDRAGYGYTF.

The V gene is TRBV29-1, the J gene TRBJ1-2, with D maybe TRBD1 (6 bases). The V gene lost 1 base and the J gene lost 4 bases, with 16 bases spanning the gap. There are 15 residues in the CDR3. Germline V gene lookup returns CDR1 SQVTM and CDR2 ANQGSEA. CDR3 DNA: TGCAGCGTTGAAGTGCAACGGGGGGCTAGCTATGGCTACACCTTC. Its protein is CSVEVQRGASYGYTF.

The V gene is TRBV11-3, the J gene TRBJ2-1; 9 bases line up with TRBD1. Unmatched junction bases numbered 12, after V lost 5 bases and J lost 10 bases. The CDR3 is 15 amino acids. From germline, CDR1 is SGHNT and CDR2 YENEEA. The DNA of the CDR3 is TGTGCCAGCAGCGTGGGACAGGGAGGGACGCGAGAGCAGTTCTTC. This sequence encodes CASSVGQGGTREQFF.